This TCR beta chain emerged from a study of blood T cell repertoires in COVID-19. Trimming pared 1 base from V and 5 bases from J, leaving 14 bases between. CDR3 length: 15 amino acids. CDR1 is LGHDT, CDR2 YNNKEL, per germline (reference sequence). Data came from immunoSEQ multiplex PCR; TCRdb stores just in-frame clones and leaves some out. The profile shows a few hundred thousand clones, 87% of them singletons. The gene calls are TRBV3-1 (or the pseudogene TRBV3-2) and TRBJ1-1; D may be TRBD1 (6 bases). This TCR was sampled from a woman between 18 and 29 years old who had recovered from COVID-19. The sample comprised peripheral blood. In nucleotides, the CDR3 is TGTGCCAGCAGCCAAGTAGGGGGATTGGGTACTGAAGCTTTCTTT. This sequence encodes CASSQVGGLGTEAFF.